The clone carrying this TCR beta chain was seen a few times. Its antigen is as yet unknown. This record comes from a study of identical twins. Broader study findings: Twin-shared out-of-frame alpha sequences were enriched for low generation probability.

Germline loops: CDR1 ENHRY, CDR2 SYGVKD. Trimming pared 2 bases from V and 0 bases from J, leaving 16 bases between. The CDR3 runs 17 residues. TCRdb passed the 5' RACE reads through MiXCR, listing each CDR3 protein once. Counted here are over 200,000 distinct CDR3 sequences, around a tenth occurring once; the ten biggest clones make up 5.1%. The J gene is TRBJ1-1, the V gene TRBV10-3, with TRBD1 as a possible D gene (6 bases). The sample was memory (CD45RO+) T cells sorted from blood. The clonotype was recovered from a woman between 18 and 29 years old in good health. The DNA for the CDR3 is TGTGCCATCAGTGAGAAGGGAGACAGGACACTGAACACTGAAGCTTTCTTT. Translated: CAISEKGDRTLNTEAFF.